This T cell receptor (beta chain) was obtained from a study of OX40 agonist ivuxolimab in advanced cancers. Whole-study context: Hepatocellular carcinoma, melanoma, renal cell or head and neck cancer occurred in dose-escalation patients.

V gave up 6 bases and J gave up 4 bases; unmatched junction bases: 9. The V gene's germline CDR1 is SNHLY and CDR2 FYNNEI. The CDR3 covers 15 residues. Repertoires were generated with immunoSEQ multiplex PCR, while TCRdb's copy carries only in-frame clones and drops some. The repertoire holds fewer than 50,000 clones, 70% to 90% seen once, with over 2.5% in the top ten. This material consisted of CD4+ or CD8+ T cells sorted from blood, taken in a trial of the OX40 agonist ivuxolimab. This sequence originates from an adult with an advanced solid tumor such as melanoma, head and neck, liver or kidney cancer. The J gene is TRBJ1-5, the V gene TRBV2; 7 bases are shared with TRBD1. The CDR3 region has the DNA TGTGCCAGCAGCGAGGGGGCGCCCGCTAATCAGCCCCAGCATTTT. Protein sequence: CASSEGAPANQPQHF.